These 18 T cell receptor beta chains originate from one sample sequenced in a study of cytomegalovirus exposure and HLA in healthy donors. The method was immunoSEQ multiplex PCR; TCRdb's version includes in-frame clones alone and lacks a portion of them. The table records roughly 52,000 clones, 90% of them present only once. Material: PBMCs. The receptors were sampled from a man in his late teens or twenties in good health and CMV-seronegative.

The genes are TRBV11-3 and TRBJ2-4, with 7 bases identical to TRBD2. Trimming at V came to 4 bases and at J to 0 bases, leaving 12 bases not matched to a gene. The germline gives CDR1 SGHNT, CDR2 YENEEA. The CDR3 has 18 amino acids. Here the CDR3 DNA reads TGTGCCAGCAGCTCCACGGGGGAGGGGTCGATAGCCAAAAACATTCAGTACTTC. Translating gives CASSSTGEGSIAKNIQYF.

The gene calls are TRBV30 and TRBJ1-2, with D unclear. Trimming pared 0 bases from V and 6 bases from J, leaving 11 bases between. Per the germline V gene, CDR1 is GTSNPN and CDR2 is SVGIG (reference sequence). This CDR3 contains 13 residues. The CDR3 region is CAWSVSSVHGYTF. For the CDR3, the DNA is TGTGCCTGGAGTGTATCGTCCGTTCATGGCTACACCTTC.

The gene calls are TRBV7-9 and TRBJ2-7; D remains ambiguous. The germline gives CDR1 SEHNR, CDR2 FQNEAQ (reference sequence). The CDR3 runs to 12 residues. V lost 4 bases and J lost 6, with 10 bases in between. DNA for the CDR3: TGTGCCAGCAGCTCCGAGATCGGCGAGCAGTACTTC. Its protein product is CASSSEIGEQYF.

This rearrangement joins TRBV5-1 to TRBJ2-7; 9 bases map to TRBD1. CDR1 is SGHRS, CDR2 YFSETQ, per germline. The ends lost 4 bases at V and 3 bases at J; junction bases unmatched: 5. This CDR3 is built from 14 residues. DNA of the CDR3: TGCGCCAGCAGCGCGCAGACAGGGGGCTACGAGCAGTACTTC. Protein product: CASSAQTGGYEQYF.

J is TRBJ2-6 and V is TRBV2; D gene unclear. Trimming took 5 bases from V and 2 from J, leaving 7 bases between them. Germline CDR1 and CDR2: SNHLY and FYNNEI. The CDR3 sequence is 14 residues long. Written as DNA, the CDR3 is TGTGCCAGCAGTTTCCAGACTGGGGCCAACGTCCTGACTTTC. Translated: CASSFQTGANVLTF.

CDR3 bases: TGTGCCAGTAGGAAGCTGGGAGAGGCCCGGGGTGCCGGGGAGCTGTTTTTT. This sequence encodes CASRKLGEARGAGELFF. V gene TRBV19 combines with J gene TRBJ2-2; possibly TRBD2 for D (5 bases). The CDR3 has 17 amino acids. Looked up from germline, CDR1 is LNHDA and CDR2 is SQIVND (reference sequence). The V end was cut by 6 bases, the J end by 6 bases, with 23 bases between.

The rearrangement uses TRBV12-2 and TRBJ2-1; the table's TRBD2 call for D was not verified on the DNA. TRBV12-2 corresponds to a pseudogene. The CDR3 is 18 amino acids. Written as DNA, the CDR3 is TGTGCAAGTCGCTTAGCTAAAGGACTAGCGGGATCTTTCAATGAGCAGTTCTTC. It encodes CASRLAKGLAGSFNEQFF.

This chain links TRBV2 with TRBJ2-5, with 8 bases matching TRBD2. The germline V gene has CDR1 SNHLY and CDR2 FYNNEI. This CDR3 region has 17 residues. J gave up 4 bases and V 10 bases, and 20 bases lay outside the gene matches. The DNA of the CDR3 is TGTGCCAACACGGCACCGGAAGCGGGAGCTTTTGGAGAGACCCAGTACTTC. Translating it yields CANTAPEAGAFGETQYF.

CDR3 protein: CASSLLGTSTATRDEQYF. The DNA of the CDR3 is TGCGCCAGCAGCTTGCTTGGGACATCGACAGCCACCCGGGACGAGCAGTACTTC. The V and J genes are TRBV5-1 and TRBJ2-7; maybe TRBD1 (6 bases). V gave up 1 base and J gave up 5 bases, with 25 bases separating them. Germline V lookup: CDR1 SGHRS, CDR2 YFSETQ. The CDR3 is made up of 18 amino acids.

This CDR3 reads CASAADRGAFF. In nucleotides, the CDR3 is TGTGCCAGCGCCGCCGACAGGGGAGCTTTCTTT. The V call is TRBV2, the J call TRBJ1-1, with TRBD1 identical over 8 bases. The trim removed 8 bases at V and 10 bases at J, leaving 6 bases unmatched. CDR3 length equals 11 residues. CDR1 and CDR2 from the germline V gene are SNHLY and FYNNEI. Filled out from reference TRBV2 and TRBJ1-1, the complete variable domain reads EPEVTQTPSHQVTQMGQEVILRCVPISNHLYFYWYRQILGQKVEFLVSFYNNEISEKSEIFDDQFSVERPDGSNFTLKIRSTKLEDSAMYFCASAADRGAFFGQGTRLTVV.

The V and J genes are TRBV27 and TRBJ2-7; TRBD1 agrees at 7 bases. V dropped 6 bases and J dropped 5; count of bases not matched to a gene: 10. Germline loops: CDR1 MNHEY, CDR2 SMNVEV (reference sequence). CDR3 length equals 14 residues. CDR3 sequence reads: CASSLLDRPHEQYF. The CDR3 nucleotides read TGTGCCAGCAGCCTGTTGGACAGGCCTCACGAGCAGTACTTC.

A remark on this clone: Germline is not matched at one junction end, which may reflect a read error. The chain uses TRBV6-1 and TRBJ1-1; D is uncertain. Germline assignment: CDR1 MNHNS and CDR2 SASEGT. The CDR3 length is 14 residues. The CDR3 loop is CASSEAPRSTETFF. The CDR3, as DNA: TGTGCCAGCAGTGAAGCGCCCCGGAGTACTGAAACTTTCTTT.

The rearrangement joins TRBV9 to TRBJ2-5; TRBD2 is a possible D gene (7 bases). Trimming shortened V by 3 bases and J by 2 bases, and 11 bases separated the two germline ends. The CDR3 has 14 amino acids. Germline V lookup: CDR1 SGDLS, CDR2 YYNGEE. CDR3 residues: CASSGGRGQETQYF. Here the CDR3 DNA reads TGTGCCAGCAGCGGGGGGAGGGGGCAAGAGACCCAGTACTTC.

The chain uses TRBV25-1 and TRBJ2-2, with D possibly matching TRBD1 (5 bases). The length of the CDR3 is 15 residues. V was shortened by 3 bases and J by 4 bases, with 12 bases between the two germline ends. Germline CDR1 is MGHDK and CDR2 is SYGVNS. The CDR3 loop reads CASSDTSTATGELFF. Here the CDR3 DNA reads TGTGCCAGCAGTGATACCTCGACAGCCACCGGGGAGCTGTTTTTT.

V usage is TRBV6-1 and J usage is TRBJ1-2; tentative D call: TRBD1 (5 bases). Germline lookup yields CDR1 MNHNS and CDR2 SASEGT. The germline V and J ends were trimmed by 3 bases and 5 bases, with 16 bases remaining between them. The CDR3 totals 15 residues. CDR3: CASSDRDLGWYGYTF. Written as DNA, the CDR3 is TGTGCCAGCAGTGATAGGGACTTAGGTTGGTATGGCTACACCTTC.

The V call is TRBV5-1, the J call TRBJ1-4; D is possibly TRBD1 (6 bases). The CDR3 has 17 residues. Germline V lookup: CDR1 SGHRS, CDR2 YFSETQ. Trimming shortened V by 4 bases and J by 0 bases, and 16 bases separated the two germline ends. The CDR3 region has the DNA TGCGCCAGCAGCCCTGGACAGACGCGCGCAACTAATGAAAAACTGTTTTTT. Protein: CASSPGQTRATNEKLFF.

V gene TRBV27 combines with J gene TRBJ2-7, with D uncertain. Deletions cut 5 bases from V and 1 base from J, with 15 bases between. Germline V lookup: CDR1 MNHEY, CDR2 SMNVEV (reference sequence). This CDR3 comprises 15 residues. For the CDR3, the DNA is TGTGCCAGCAGTCTAACCGGGTCCCTGTCCTACGAGCAGTACTTC. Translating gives CASSLTGSLSYEQYF.

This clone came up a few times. CDR3 in amino acids: CASSDGTGGGETQYF. The CDR3 DNA is TGTGCCAGCAGTGACGGTACAGGGGGCGGAGAGACCCAGTACTTC. This chain links TRBV6-1 with TRBJ2-5; 9 nucleotides line up with TRBD1. Germline lookup yields CDR1 MNHNS and CDR2 SASEGT. This CDR3 is 15 amino acids long. V shed 3 bases and J 4 bases; nucleotides not matched to a gene: 6.